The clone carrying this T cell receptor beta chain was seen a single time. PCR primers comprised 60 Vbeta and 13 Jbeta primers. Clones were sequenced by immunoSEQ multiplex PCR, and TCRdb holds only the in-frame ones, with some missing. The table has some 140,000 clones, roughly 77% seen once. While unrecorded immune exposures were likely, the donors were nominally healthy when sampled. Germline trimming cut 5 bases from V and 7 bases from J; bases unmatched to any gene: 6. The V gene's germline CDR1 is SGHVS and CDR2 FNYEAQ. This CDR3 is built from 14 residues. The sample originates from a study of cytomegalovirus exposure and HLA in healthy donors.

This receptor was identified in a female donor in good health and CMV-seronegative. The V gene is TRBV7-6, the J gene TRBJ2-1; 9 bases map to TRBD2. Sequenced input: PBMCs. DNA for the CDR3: TGTGCCAGCAGCCAGCGGGGGGTTGGGAATGAGCAGTTCTTC. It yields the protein CASSQRGVGNEQFF.